These 4 T cell receptor beta chains came from one sample sequenced in a study of blood T cell repertoires in COVID-19. Assay: immunoSEQ multiplex PCR; the TCRdb copy retains only in-frame clones and omits some. This table has 98,000 or so clones, 90% to 95% appearing once. Source material: peripheral blood. Every receptor here comes from a human donor in a cohort sampled during active COVID-19.

J is TRBJ1-5 and V is TRBV24-1; TRBD1 aligns across 9 bases. The CDR3 extends over 15 amino acids. V lost 4 bases, J lost 6 bases, and 6 bases stayed unmatched. The germline gives CDR1 KGHDR, CDR2 SFDVKD. Here the CDR3 DNA reads TGTGCCACCAGTGACTCCGGGACAGGGCTTCAGCCCCAGCATTTT. It encodes CATSDSGTGLQPQHF.

The chain couples TRBV6-2 or TRBV6-3 to TRBJ2-1, with 7 bases lining up with TRBD1. Trimming cost V 0 bases and J 2 bases; bases outside gene matches: 10. This CDR3 comprises 18 residues. The germline CDR1 and CDR2 sequences are MNHEY and SVGEGT. The CDR3 nucleotides are TGTGCCAGCAGTTACTCGAACAGGGGCGGCCTTACCTACAATGAGCAGTTCTTC. Its translation is CASSYSNRGGLTYNEQFF.

The chain employs TRBV6-5 and TRBJ2-2; TRBD2 agrees at 7 bases. The CDR3 contains 15 residues. The trim removed 1 base at V and 2 bases at J, leaving 1 base unmatched. Looked up from germline, CDR1 is MNHEY and CDR2 is SVGAGI. DNA of the CDR3: TGTGCCAGCAGTTACTGGGGGGGTAACACCGGGGAGCTGTTTTTT. It translates to CASSYWGGNTGELFF.

The chain is built from TRBV6-2 or TRBV6-3 and TRBJ2-5, with 9 bases lining up with TRBD2. Germline V gives CDR1 MNHEY, CDR2 SVGEGT. The CDR3 consists of 14 residues. The V segment lost 5 bases and the J segment 2 bases; nucleotides outside the gene matches: 3. In nucleotides, the CDR3 is TGTGCCAGCAGTATGACTAGCGGACAAGAGACCCAGTACTTC. This encodes CASSMTSGQETQYF.